Listed below are T cell receptor beta chains from one sample, sequenced in a study of T cell responses to AZD1222 COVID-19 vaccine. Using immunoSEQ multiplex PCR, the repertoire was profiled, and TCRdb retains in-frame clones only, with some absent. This repertoire shows 150,000 to 200,000 clones, approximately 94% found once; its top ten account for approximately 9.6%. The starting material was peripheral blood, obtained on day 0 of AZD1222 vaccination. These receptors were collected from an adult in good health. CDR3s include the opening cysteine and the closing phenylalanine or tryptophan. D genes are given only for firm matches. Rows give clone size only sometimes, using once, few, many, or a class for an expanded clone.

D gene: NA
V gene: TRBV11-2
clone size: NA
J gene: TRBJ2-7
CDR3 DNA: TGTGCCAGCAGCCCTCTTATCTACGAGCAGTACTTC
CDR3 protein: CASSPLIYEQYF

D gene: NA
V gene: TRBV5-8
clone size: NA
J gene: TRBJ2-3
CDR3 DNA: TGTGCCAGCAGCTTTACAGATACGCAGTATTTT
CDR3 protein: CASSFTDTQYF

D gene: NA
V gene: TRBV11-2
clone size: few
J gene: TRBJ1-4
CDR3 DNA: TGTGCCAGCAGCTTAGATAGTGGGACCTGGGAGGATGAAAAACTGTTTTTT
CDR3 protein: CASSLDSGTWEDEKLFF

D gene: NA
V gene: TRBV20-1
clone size: once
J gene: TRBJ2-7
CDR3 DNA: TGCAGTGCTACTGAACAGGGATCCTACGAGCAGTACTTC
CDR3 protein: CSATEQGSYEQYF

D gene: NA
V gene: TRBV19
clone size: NA
J gene: TRBJ2-7
CDR3 DNA: TGTGCCAGTAGTATAAGCAGCTCCTACGAGCAGTACTTC
CDR3 protein: CASSISSSYEQYF

D gene: TRBD2
V gene: TRBV3-1/TRBV3-2
clone size: NA
J gene: TRBJ2-7
CDR3 DNA: TGTGCCAGCAGCCCCTTCGTACTAGCGGGGACCCTCGAGCAGTACTTC
CDR3 protein: CASSPFVLAGTLEQYF

D gene: NA
V gene: TRBV19
clone size: once
J gene: TRBJ1-5
CDR3 DNA: TGTGCCAGTAGTGACGGGGGGGTAAGCAATCAGCCCCAGCATTTT
CDR3 protein: CASSDGGVSNQPQHF

D gene: NA
V gene: TRBV27
clone size: NA
J gene: TRBJ2-5
CDR3 DNA: TGTGCCAGCAGCCACATGGGGTACCAAGAGACCCAGTACTTC
CDR3 protein: CASSHMGYQETQYF

D gene: TRBD2
V gene: TRBV28
clone size: NA
J gene: TRBJ2-1
CDR3 DNA: TGTGCCAGCACCAGACTAGCGTCCTACAATGAGCAGTTCTTC
CDR3 protein: CASTRLASYNEQFF

D gene: TRBD1
V gene: TRBV7-2
clone size: NA
J gene: TRBJ2-1
CDR3 DNA: TGTGCCAGCAGCAAACCGGGACAGGGTCTCAATGAGCAGTTCTTC
CDR3 protein: CASSKPGQGLNEQFF

D gene: NA
V gene: TRBV5-1
clone size: NA
J gene: TRBJ2-1
CDR3 DNA: TGCGCCAGCAACCCCGAGGGGAGCGGCAAATACAATGAGCAGTTCTTC
CDR3 protein: CASNPEGSGKYNEQFF

D gene: NA
V gene: TRBV13
clone size: NA
J gene: TRBJ1-1
CDR3 DNA: TGTGCCAGCAGCTCAACCCAGGGGACTGAAGCTTTCTTT
CDR3 protein: CASSSTQGTEAFF

D gene: NA
V gene: TRBV14
clone size: NA
J gene: TRBJ1-2
CDR3 DNA: TGTGCCAGCAGCCAAGAGTACAGTAGCTACACCTTC
CDR3 protein: CASSQEYSSYTF

D gene: NA
V gene: TRBV5-1
clone size: NA
J gene: TRBJ1-2
CDR3 DNA: TGCGCCAGCAGCCAAACAGGGAACTATGGCTACACCTTC
CDR3 protein: CASSQTGNYGYTF

D gene: NA
V gene: TRBV9
clone size: NA
J gene: TRBJ1-3
CDR3 DNA: TGTGCCAGCAGCGTAGAGTCGGGAAACACCATATATTTT
CDR3 protein: CASSVESGNTIYF

D gene: TRBD2
V gene: TRBV5-1
clone size: once
J gene: TRBJ2-7
CDR3 DNA: TGCGCCAGCAGCTTGGCTAGCGGGGAGCAGTACTTC
CDR3 protein: CASSLASGEQYF

D gene: NA
V gene: TRBV19
clone size: NA
J gene: TRBJ1-4
CDR3 DNA: TGTGCCAGTAGTATAGACTTGAGTGCAACTAATGAAAAACTGTTTTTT
CDR3 protein: CASSIDLSATNEKLFF

D gene: TRBD2
V gene: TRBV19
clone size: NA
J gene: TRBJ2-1
CDR3 DNA: TGTGCCAGCTACGGACTAGCGGGAGCCTCCTACAATGAGCAGTTCTTC
CDR3 protein: CASYGLAGASYNEQFF

D gene: TRBD1
V gene: TRBV28
clone size: NA
J gene: TRBJ1-5
CDR3 DNA: TGTGCCAGCAGCCCGGGACAGATAAGCAATCAGCCCCAGCATTTT
CDR3 protein: CASSPGQISNQPQHF

D gene: TRBD1
V gene: TRBV2
clone size: NA
J gene: TRBJ1-4
CDR3 DNA: TGTGCCAGCAGGACAGGGCGGACTAATGAAAAACTGTTTTTT
CDR3 protein: CASRTGRTNEKLFF

D gene: NA
V gene: TRBV19
clone size: NA
J gene: TRBJ1-2
CDR3 DNA: TGTGCCAGTAGTAAATACAGGACCTCCGACTATGGCTACACCTTC
CDR3 protein: CASSKYRTSDYGYTF

D gene: TRBD2
V gene: TRBV6-5
clone size: NA
J gene: TRBJ2-1
CDR3 DNA: TGTGCCAGCAGTTCATTAGCGGGAGGATATGAGCAGTTCTTC
CDR3 protein: CASSSLAGGYEQFF